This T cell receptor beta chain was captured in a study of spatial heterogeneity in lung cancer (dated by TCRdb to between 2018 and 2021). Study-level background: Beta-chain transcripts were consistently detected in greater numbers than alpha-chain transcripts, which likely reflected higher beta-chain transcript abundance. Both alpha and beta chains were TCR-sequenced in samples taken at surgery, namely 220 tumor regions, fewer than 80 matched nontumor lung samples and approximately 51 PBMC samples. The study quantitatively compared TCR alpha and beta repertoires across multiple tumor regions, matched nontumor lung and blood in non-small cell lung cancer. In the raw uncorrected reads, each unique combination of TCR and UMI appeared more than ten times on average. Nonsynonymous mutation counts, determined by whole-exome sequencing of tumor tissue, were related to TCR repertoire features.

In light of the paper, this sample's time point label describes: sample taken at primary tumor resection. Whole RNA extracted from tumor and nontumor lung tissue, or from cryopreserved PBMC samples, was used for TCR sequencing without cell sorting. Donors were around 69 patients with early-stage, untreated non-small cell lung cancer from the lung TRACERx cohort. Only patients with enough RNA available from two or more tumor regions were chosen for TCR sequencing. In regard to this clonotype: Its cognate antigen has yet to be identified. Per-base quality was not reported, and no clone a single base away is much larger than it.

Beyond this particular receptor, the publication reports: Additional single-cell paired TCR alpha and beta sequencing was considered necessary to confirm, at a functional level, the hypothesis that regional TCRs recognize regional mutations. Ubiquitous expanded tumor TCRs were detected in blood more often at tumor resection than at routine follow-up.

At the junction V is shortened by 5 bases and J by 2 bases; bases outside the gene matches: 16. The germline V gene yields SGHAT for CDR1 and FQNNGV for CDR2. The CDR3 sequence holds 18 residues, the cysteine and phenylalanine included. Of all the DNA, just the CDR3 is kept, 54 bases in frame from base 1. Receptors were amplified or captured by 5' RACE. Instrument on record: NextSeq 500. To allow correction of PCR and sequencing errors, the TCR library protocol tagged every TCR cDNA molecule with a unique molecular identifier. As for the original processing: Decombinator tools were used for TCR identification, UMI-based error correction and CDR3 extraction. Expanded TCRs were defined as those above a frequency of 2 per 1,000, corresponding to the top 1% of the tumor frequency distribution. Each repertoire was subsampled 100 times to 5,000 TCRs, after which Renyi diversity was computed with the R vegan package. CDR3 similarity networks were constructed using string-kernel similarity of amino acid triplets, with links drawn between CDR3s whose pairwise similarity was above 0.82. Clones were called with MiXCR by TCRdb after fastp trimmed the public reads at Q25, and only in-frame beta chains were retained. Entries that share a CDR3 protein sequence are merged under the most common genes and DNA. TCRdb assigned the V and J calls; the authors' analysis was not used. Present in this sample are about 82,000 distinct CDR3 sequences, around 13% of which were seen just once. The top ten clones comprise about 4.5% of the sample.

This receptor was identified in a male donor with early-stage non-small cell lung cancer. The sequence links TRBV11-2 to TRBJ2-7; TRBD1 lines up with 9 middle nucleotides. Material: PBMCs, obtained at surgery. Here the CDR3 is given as CASSPWTYTGGETYEQYF. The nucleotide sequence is TGTGCCAGCAGCCCTTGGACCTATACAGGGGGCGAAACCTACGAGCAGTACTTC.